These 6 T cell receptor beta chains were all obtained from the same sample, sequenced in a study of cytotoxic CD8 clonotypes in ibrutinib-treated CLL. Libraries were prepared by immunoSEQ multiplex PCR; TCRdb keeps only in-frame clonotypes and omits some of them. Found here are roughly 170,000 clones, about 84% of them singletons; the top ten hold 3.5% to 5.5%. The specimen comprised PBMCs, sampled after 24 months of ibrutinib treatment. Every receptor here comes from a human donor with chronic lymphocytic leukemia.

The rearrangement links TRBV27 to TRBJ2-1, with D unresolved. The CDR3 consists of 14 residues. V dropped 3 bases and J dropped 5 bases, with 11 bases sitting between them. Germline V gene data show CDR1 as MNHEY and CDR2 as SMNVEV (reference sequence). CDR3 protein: CASSFGRLHNEQFF. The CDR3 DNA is TGTGCCAGCAGTTTCGGGCGCCTCCACAATGAGCAGTTCTTC.

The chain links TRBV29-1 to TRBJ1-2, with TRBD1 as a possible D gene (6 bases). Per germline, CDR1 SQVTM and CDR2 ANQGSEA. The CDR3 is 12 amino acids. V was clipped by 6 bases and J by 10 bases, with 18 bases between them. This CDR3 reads CSVTQGPFSYTF. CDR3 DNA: TGCAGCGTGACCCAGGGGCCGTTTTCCTACACCTTC.

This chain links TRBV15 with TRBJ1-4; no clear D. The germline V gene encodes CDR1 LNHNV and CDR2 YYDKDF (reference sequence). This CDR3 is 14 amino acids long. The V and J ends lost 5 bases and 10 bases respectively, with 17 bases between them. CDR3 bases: TGTGCCACCAGCCCCCGCGTAAGGGTAGGAAAACTGTTTTTT. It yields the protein CATSPRVRVGKLFF.

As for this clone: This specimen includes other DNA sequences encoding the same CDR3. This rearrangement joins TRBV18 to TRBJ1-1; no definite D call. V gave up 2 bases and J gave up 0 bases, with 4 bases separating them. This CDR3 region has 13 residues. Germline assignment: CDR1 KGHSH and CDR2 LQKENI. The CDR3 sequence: CASSPGMNTEAFF. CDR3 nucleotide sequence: TGTGCCAGCTCACCAGGGATGAACACTGAAGCTTTCTTT.

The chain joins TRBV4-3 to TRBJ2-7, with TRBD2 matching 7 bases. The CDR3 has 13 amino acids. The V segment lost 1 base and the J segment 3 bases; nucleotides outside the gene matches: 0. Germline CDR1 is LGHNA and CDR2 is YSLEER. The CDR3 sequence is CASSQGGGYEQYF. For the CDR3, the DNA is TGCGCCAGCAGCCAAGGGGGGGGCTACGAGCAGTACTTC.

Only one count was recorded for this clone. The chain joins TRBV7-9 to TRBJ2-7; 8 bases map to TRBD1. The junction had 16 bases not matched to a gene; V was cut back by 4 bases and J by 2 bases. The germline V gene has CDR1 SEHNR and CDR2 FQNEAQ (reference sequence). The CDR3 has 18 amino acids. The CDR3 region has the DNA TGTGCCAGCAGCTCCCTTATCCCTATCCAGACAGGGGCCTACGAGCAGTACTTC. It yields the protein CASSSLIPIQTGAYEQYF.